The rows below give T cell receptor beta chains drawn from one sample of a study of shared clonotypes between healthy human individuals. The assay was immunoSEQ multiplex PCR, and TCRdb's table has in-frame clones only and misses some. The repertoire holds about a million clones, with approximately 80% as singletons. The sample consisted of memory CD4+ T cells from PBMCs. Receptors originate from a man between 18 and 29 years old in good health. Some clones in this sample may be carry-over from other donors' samples. Each CDR3 is given with its conserved first and last residue. A D gene is named only where the DNA matches it firmly. Expanded clones are given a class, and other clones once, few, many or no size at all.

D: NA
V: TRBV11-2
size: NA
J: TRBJ2-2
length: 17
DNA: TGTGCCAGCAGCTTAGTAGGAGGGGGCGCGTACACCGGGGAGCTGTTTTTT
CDR3: CASSLVGGGAYTGELFF

D: NA
V: TRBV5-1
size: NA
J: TRBJ1-4
length: 14
DNA: TGCGCCAGCAGCCACGGACAGATGAATGAAAAACTGTTTTTT
CDR3: CASSHGQMNEKLFF

D: TRBD1
V: TRBV28
size: NA
J: TRBJ1-2
length: 14
DNA: TGTGCCAGCAGTCCCAGGACAGGGCCCCGTGGCTACACCTTC
CDR3: CASSPRTGPRGYTF

D: NA
V: TRBV11-3
size: NA
J: TRBJ2-3
length: 13
DNA: TGTGCCAGCAGCATCGGGGTTAGTGATACGCAGTATTTT
CDR3: CASSIGVSDTQYF

D: TRBD2
V: TRBV7-2
size: NA
J: TRBJ2-7
length: 15
DNA: TGTGCCAGCAGCTCCACTAGCGGGAGATTTGTCGGGCAGTACTTC
CDR3: CASSSTSGRFVGQYF

D: TRBD2
V: TRBV27
size: once
J: TRBJ2-7
length: 14
DNA: TGTGCCAGCAGTTTAACCCTAGCGGAGGGCGAGCAGTACTTC
CDR3: CASSLTLAEGEQYF

D: TRBD1
V: TRBV29-1
size: NA
J: TRBJ1-5
length: 14
DNA: TGCAGCGTTGAAGACGGGACAGGGGGCCGGAGTCAGCATTTT
CDR3: CSVEDGTGGRSQHF

D: NA
V: TRBV4-3
size: NA
J: TRBJ1-3
length: 15
DNA: TGCGCCAGCAGCTCAACCGGGAGCTCTGGAAACACCATATATTTT
CDR3: CASSSTGSSGNTIYF

D: TRBD1
V: TRBV7-3
size: NA
J: TRBJ1-2
length: 14
DNA: TGTGCCAGCAGCCCACTGGGACAGGCCTATGGCTACACCTTC
CDR3: CASSPLGQAYGYTF

D: NA
V: TRBV5-5
size: NA
J: TRBJ2-3
length: 15
DNA: TGTGCCAGCAGCTTGGCCGGGGCTGGAGCAGATACGCAGTATTTT
CDR3: CASSLAGAGADTQYF

D: TRBD2
V: TRBV7-9
size: NA
J: TRBJ2-3
length: 17
DNA: TGTGCCAGCAGCTCCTCTAGCGGGAGGGCCATGACAGATACGCAGTATTTT
CDR3: CASSSSSGRAMTDTQYF

D: NA
V: TRBV21-1
size: NA
J: TRBJ2-7
length: 13
DNA: TGTGCCAGCAGCGCTACTAGCTTCCACGAGCAGTACTTC
CDR3: CASSATSFHEQYF

D: NA
V: TRBV5-1
size: NA
J: TRBJ1-3
length: 15
DNA: TGCGCCAGCAGCGGGCAGGGGTCTCCTGGAAACACCATATATTTT
CDR3: CASSGQGSPGNTIYF

D: NA
V: TRBV5-1
size: few
J: TRBJ2-1
length: 15
DNA: TGCGCCAGCAGCTGGGCGGGGATCACCAGCGATGAGCAGTTCTTC
CDR3: CASSWAGITSDEQFF

D: NA
V: TRBV12-5
size: NA
J: TRBJ1-1
length: 13
DNA: TGTGCTAGTGCCCCCCGAGCGAACACTGAAGCTTTCTTT
CDR3: CASAPRANTEAFF

D: TRBD1
V: TRBV18
size: NA
J: TRBJ2-7
length: 16
DNA: TGTGCCAGCTCCCTCGGGACAGGGGCCTTCAACTACGAGCAGTACTTC
CDR3: CASSLGTGAFNYEQYF

D: NA
V: TRBV6-4
size: NA
J: TRBJ2-2
length: 15
DNA: TGTGCCAGCAGTGACCCGAGTTCGGACACCGGGGAGCTGTTTTTT
CDR3: CASSDPSSDTGELFF